Shown below are 19 T cell receptor beta chains from a single sample sequenced in a study of cytomegalovirus exposure and HLA in healthy donors. The primer mix had 60 Vbeta and 13 Jbeta primers. Some clones are missing from TCRdb's copy, which holds only in-frame ones; the method was immunoSEQ multiplex PCR. The sample records 150,000 to 200,000 clones, 75% to 85% being singletons. The sequenced material came from PBMCs. All receptors derive from a man aged 45 to 65 in good health and CMV-seropositive.

This clone was found a few times. This chain joins TRBV7-2 and TRBJ2-7; 8 nucleotides line up with TRBD2. Germline-derived CDR1 and CDR2 are SGHTA and FQGNSA. This CDR3 comprises 15 residues. The ends lost 5 bases at V and 1 base at J; junction bases unmatched: 7. CDR3 in DNA: TGTGCCAGCAGCCCAAGCGGGGGTGGTTCCTACGAGCAGTACTTC. It specifies CASSPSGGGSYEQYF. Using reference TRBV7-2 and TRBJ2-7 for the parts outside the CDR3, the full variable domain is GAGVSQSPSNKVTEKGKDVELRCDPISGHTALYWYRQSLGQGLEFLIYFQGNSAPDKSGLPSDRFSAERTGGSVSTLTIQRTQQEDSAVYLCASSPSGGGSYEQYFGPGTRLTVT.

The chain links TRBV5-1 to TRBJ1-3; D remains ambiguous. The CDR3 consists of 14 residues. Germline V CDR1 and CDR2: SGHRS, YFSETQ. V gave up 2 bases and J gave up 4 bases, with 10 bases separating them. The CDR3 protein is CASSLGGEGNTIYF. For the CDR3, the DNA is TGCGCCAGCAGCTTAGGAGGAGAAGGAAACACCATATATTTT.

The rearrangement uses TRBV4-1 and TRBJ2-3; TRBD2 matches 7 bases. Trimming cost V 0 bases and J 0 bases; bases outside gene matches: 6. CDR3 length: 17 residues. Per germline, CDR1 MGHRA and CDR2 YSYEKL. CDR3 in DNA: TGCGCCAGCAGCCAAGATCATGGGACTACTAGCACAGATACGCAGTATTTT. Its translation: CASSQDHGTTSTDTQYF.

The rearrangement joins TRBV4-2 to TRBJ2-2, with D perhaps matching TRBD2 (7 bases). CDR3 length: 15 residues. Looked up from germline, CDR1 is LGHNA and CDR2 is YNFKEQ. V lost 1 base to trimming and J lost 5 bases, with 11 bases between them. CDR3 nucleotide sequence: TGTGCCAGCAGCCAAGGGGGGGGGCCGACCGGGGAGCTGTTTTTT. It is translated as CASSQGGGPTGELFF.

The chain couples TRBV6-5 to TRBJ1-3, with 7 bases aligning to TRBD1. CDR1 is MNHEY and CDR2 is SVGAGI in the germline V gene. CDR3 length: 15 residues. V was clipped by 5 bases and J by 4 bases; unmatched bases: 8. The CDR3 nucleotides read TGTGCCAGCAGTGGTACAGGGGCGAGGGGAAACACCATATATTTT. Residues: CASSGTGARGNTIYF.

This clone was recorded once. The chain carries TRBV7-9 and TRBJ1-1; 8 bases line up with TRBD1. The trim removed 6 bases at V and 8 bases at J, leaving 2 bases unmatched. The CDR3 covers 11 residues. The V gene's germline CDR1 is SEHNR and CDR2 FQNEAQ (reference sequence). CDR3 residues: CASRRDREAFF. The CDR3 DNA reads as TGTGCCAGCAGAAGGGACAGGGAAGCTTTCTTT.

This clone was seen just once. The V call is TRBV5-1, the J call TRBJ1-1; TRBD1 agrees at 7 bases. The trim removed 5 bases at V and 9 bases at J, leaving 7 bases unmatched. Germline CDR1 and CDR2: SGHRS and YFSETQ. The CDR3 length is 12 residues. The DNA of the CDR3 is TGCGCCAGCAGTCGGGACAGCGAGAAAGCTTTCTTT. Its translation: CASSRDSEKAFF.

V usage is TRBV19 and J usage is TRBJ1-1; a possible D gene is TRBD1 (6 bases). Trimming shortened V by 7 bases and J by 1 base, and 7 bases separated the two germline ends. The germline CDR1 and CDR2 sequences are LNHDA and SQIVND (reference sequence). The CDR3 spans 12 residues. Here the CDR3 DNA reads TGTGCCAGTATGGACAGGAACACTGAAGCTTTCTTT. It codes for CASMDRNTEAFF. The full variable domain, with the rest looked up from reference TRBV19 and TRBJ1-1, is DGGITQSPKYLFRKEGQNVTLSCEQNLNHDAMYWYRQDPGQGLRLIYYSQIVNDFQKGDIAEGYSVSREKKESFPLTVTSAQKNPTAFYLCASMDRNTEAFFGQGTRLTVV.

The chain has TRBV19 and TRBJ1-5; D is uncertain. This CDR3 has 13 residues. Germline loops: CDR1 LNHDA, CDR2 SQIVND (reference sequence). V was pared by 6 bases and J by 4 bases, with 10 bases between. The CDR3 sequence: CASSLEWNQPQHF. Written as DNA, the CDR3 is TGTGCCAGTAGCCTGGAGTGGAATCAGCCCCAGCATTTT.

The rearrangement joins TRBV5-4 to TRBJ1-6; D call uncertain. This CDR3 is 15 amino acids long. Looked up from germline, CDR1 is SGHNT and CDR2 is YYREEE (reference sequence). Trimming stripped 1 base from V and 4 bases from J, with 9 bases between. In DNA form, the CDR3 reads TGTGCCAGCAGCTTGTGGCAGTCGTATAATTCACCCCTCCACTTT. It translates to CASSLWQSYNSPLHF.

This clone is a singleton in its sample. CDR3 coding DNA: TGTGCCAGCAGCGCCGGGACAGCCTCTGGAAACACCATATATTTT. It yields the protein CASSAGTASGNTIYF. The rearrangement uses TRBV9 and TRBJ1-3, with 7 bases lining up with TRBD1. V lost 3 bases to trimming and J lost 0 bases; unmatched junction nucleotides: 3. Germline values: CDR1 SGDLS, CDR2 YYNGEE. The CDR3 has 15 amino acids.

The count of this clone is one. The J gene is TRBJ2-2, the V gene TRBV11-3; D is perhaps TRBD2 (5 bases). The V gene's germline CDR1 is SGHNT and CDR2 YENEEA. The CDR3 runs 16 residues. V was clipped by 6 bases and J by 7 bases, with 21 bases between them. CDR3 DNA: TGTGCCAGCAGAGTAGCCGGACTCCACATCGGCGGGGAGCTGTTTTTT. Translating it yields CASRVAGLHIGGELFF.

The chain uses TRBV9 and TRBJ2-2, with a possible D match to TRBD2 (7 bases). The V gene lost 7 bases and the J gene lost 5 bases, with 21 bases spanning the gap. The CDR3 spans 16 residues. Germline CDR1 SGDLS, CDR2 YYNGEE. The CDR3 protein is CASRGEEGGETGELFF. The DNA for the CDR3 is TGTGCCAGCCGGGGGGAAGAGGGGGGCGAAACCGGGGAGCTGTTTTTT. Complete variable domain (other parts from reference TRBV9 and TRBJ2-2): DSGVTQTPKHLITATGQRVTLRCSPRSGDLSVYWYQQSLDQGLQFLIQYYNGEERAKGNILERFSAQQFPDLHSELNLSSLELGDSALYFCASRGEEGGETGELFFGEGSRLTVL.

The gene calls are TRBV29-1 and TRBJ1-2, with a possible D match to TRBD1 (5 bases). The length of the CDR3 is 13 residues. The germline CDR1 and CDR2 sequences are SQVTM and ANQGSEA. Trimming stripped 5 bases from V and 0 bases from J, with 10 bases between. For the CDR3, the DNA is TGCAGCGTTTCACAACAGGCTAACTATGGCTACACCTTC. Residues: CSVSQQANYGYTF. Full variable domain (rest looked up from reference TRBV29-1 and TRBJ1-2): SAVISQKPSRDICQRGTSLTIQCQVDSQVTMMFWYRQQPGQSLTLIATANQGSEATYESGFVIDKFPISRPNLTFSTLTVSNMSPEDSSIYLCSVSQQANYGYTFGSGTRLTVV.

V is TRBV2 and J is TRBJ1-1; possible D gene TRBD1, 6 bases. This CDR3 comprises 14 residues. In germline, CDR1 is SNHLY, CDR2 FYNNEI. The ends were cut back, 4 bases at V and 5 bases at J, with 14 bases in the middle. CDR3 in amino acids: CASSVWSQGTEAFF. CDR3 bases: TGTGCCAGCAGTGTCTGGTCTCAGGGGACTGAAGCTTTCTTT.

The rearrangement uses TRBV5-4 and TRBJ1-1; D perhaps matches TRBD1 (6 bases). Germline CDR1 and CDR2: SGHNT and YYREEE (reference sequence). Trimming stripped 3 bases from V and 4 bases from J, with 13 bases between. This CDR3 is built from 14 residues. CDR3 protein: CASSSTGPGTEAFF. The DNA for the CDR3 is TGTGCCAGCAGCTCTACAGGGCCGGGCACTGAAGCTTTCTTT.

This clone was recorded only once. The chain joins TRBV6-5 to TRBJ2-2; tentative D call: TRBD2 (5 bases). V was pared by 4 bases and J by 4 bases, with 13 bases between. CDR1 MNHEY and CDR2 SVGAGI come from the germline V gene. The CDR3 length is 15 residues. The CDR3 region has the DNA TGTGCCAGCAGTTTTGCGGGTGCCGTCACCGGGGAGCTGTTTTTT. Encoded protein: CASSFAGAVTGELFF.

This CDR3 reads CASSPEGSNQPQHF. In DNA form, the CDR3 reads TGTGCCAGCAGCCCCGAGGGTAGCAATCAGCCCCAGCATTTT. This chain joins TRBV6-4 and TRBJ1-5; D is unclear. The CDR3 contains 14 residues. Germline V gives CDR1 MRHNA, CDR2 SNTAGT. Trimming removed 6 bases from V and 0 bases from J, with 9 bases in between.

The V call is TRBV5-1, the J call TRBJ2-5; D may be TRBD1 (5 bases). CDR1 is SGHRS, CDR2 YFSETQ, per germline. The CDR3 contains 14 residues. V was trimmed by 2 bases and J by 2 bases, leaving 10 bases between them. CDR3 coding DNA: TGCGCCAGCAGCTTTCGTACAGGACAAGAGACCCAGTACTTC. The encoded protein is CASSFRTGQETQYF.